The present entry profiles one T cell receptor beta chain with its context. The antigen remains unidentified. Carrying unique molecular identifiers, the cDNA also gained a universal primer site through template switching. TCRdb used MiXCR to reprocess the 5' RACE reads, holding one entry per CDR3 protein. The profile shows some 900,000 distinct CDR3 sequences, approximately 13% of them singletons. Only healthy Caucasians were enrolled as donors. The germline V gene encodes CDR1 SGHAT and CDR2 FQNNGV. Trimming pared 1 base from V and 4 bases from J, leaving 13 bases between. The CDR3 extends over 15 amino acids. The source of the sample is a study of identical twins. Study-level points and caveats: Out-of-frame TCR alpha sharing in monozygotic twins exceeded recombination model predictions. Cord blood's abundant beta clonotypes had fewer insertions, unlike memory repertoires.

The data also belong to a second study, concerning yellow fever vaccine responses in identical twins.

The sequencing input was PBMCs. The origin of this receptor is a young woman in good health. The chain combines TRBV11-2 with TRBJ1-1; D might be TRBD1 (5 bases). The CDR3 nucleotides are TGTGCCAGCAGCTTAGCCCCGGTTGGGGGCACTGAAGCTTTCTTT. Encoded protein: CASSLAPVGGTEAFF.